This TCR beta chain emerged from a study of T-cell memory formation after mild COVID-19. Study background: The two donors had largely donor-specific TCR clusters. Findings and caveats of the study: Contracting CD8+ clones were enriched in EMRA, CD4+ mainly in CM and EM. Clones shrinking between day 15 and 85 showed a balanced CD4/CD8 split, and those that grew later tilted toward CD4+.

With 4 bases removed from V and 1 base from J, the gap between germline ends came to 9 bases. The CDR3 contains 14 residues. The germline CDR1 and CDR2 sequences are SGHRS and YFSETQ. This clonotype was seen more than once but under ten times. Its matching antigen is unknown. UMIs and sample barcodes were carried by the TCR alpha and TCR beta cDNA libraries that 5'RACE produced using constant-segment primers. TCRdb itself ran the 5' RACE reads through MiXCR, one entry per CDR3 protein. The sample shows some 250,000 distinct CDR3 sequences, 7.5% to 10% of them seen only once. The sequence was obtained from a man younger than 35 who had mild COVID-19 (a few samples of this study predate the infection). Cell type and time point are not known. The material sequenced was PBMCs or a T cell subset sorted from them (not recorded which). The gene calls are TRBV5-1 and TRBJ2-1; D remains unclear. Here the CDR3 reads CASSPLGSYNEQFF. The CDR3 DNA follows: TGCGCCAGCAGCCCGCTAGGGTCCTACAATGAGCAGTTCTTC.